The 10 T cell receptor beta chains in this list originate from one sample, sequenced in a study of control samples from healthy donors and cancer patients. Using immunoSEQ multiplex PCR, the repertoire was profiled, and TCRdb retains in-frame clones only, with some absent. The table shows 130,000 to 150,000 clones, with about 89% occurring only once. The source material was blood. All receptors come from a man aged 25-40 years in good health.

The genes are TRBV7-3 and TRBJ2-2, with 8 bases matching TRBD2. V lost 5 bases to trimming and J lost 1 base; unmatched junction nucleotides: 6. The CDR3 runs 16 residues. Germline lookup yields CDR1 SGHTA and CDR2 FQGTGA. The CDR3 region is CASSNSGNRNTGELFF. DNA of the CDR3: TGTGCCAGCAGCAATAGCGGGAACAGGAACACCGGGGAGCTGTTTTTT.

This chain joins TRBV6-2 or TRBV6-3 and TRBJ2-7; 8 bases fit TRBD2. CDR1 is MNHEY and CDR2 is SVGEGT in the germline V gene. The CDR3 runs to 14 residues. The V and J ends lost 2 bases and 1 base, in that order; junction bases with no gene match: 1. Here the CDR3 DNA reads TGTGCCAGCAGTTACAAGCGGGAGTCCTACGAGCAGTACTTC. It encodes CASSYKRESYEQYF.

This chain connects TRBV7-9 to TRBJ1-5, with 12 bases lining up with TRBD1. V gave up 5 bases and J gave up 5 bases; unmatched junction bases: 4. Germline V gene sequence: CDR1 SEHNR, CDR2 FQNEAQ (reference sequence). There are 15 residues in the CDR3. CDR3 sequence reads: CASSLGQGADQPQHF. CDR3 nucleotides: TGTGCCAGCAGCCTGGGACAGGGGGCGGATCAGCCCCAGCATTTT.

J is TRBJ2-3 and V is TRBV5-1; 7 bases match TRBD2. The CDR3 spans 14 residues. V was pared by 4 bases and J by 5 bases, with 7 bases of the junction left unmatched. Germline values: CDR1 SGHRS, CDR2 YFSETQ. This chain's CDR3 is CASSSGAWVDTQYF. CDR3 bases: TGCGCCAGCAGCAGCGGGGCCTGGGTAGATACGCAGTATTTT.

This chain links TRBV5-6 with TRBJ2-5, with 9 bases lining up with TRBD1. Germline V lookup: CDR1 SGHDT, CDR2 YYEEEE. Trimming at V came to 4 bases and at J to 9 bases, leaving 13 bases not matched to a gene. The CDR3 spans 15 residues. This CDR3 reads CASSPAPGQGLSQYF. The CDR3 DNA sequence: TGTGCCAGCAGCCCGGCTCCGGGACAGGGACTGTCCCAGTACTTC.

V usage is TRBV14 and J usage is TRBJ2-2, with 9 bases aligning to TRBD1. Germline CDR1 reads SGHDN; CDR2 reads FVKESK. The V gene end was trimmed by 5 bases and the J gene end by 7 bases; junction bases not matched to a gene: 17. This CDR3 spans 18 amino acids. The CDR3 coding sequence is TGTGCCAGCAGCATTGGACCGGGACAGGGATTTGGCAGCGGGGAGCTGTTTTTT. Its translation: CASSIGPGQGFGSGELFF.

V gene TRBV7-2 combines with J gene TRBJ1-2; D remains unclear. The germline CDR1 and CDR2 sequences are SGHTA and FQGNSA. The V end was cut by 1 base, the J end by 3 bases, with 9 bases between. This CDR3 is 14 amino acids long. CDR3 region: CASSLGSSDYGYTF. The CDR3 bases are TGTGCCAGCAGCTTAGGATCTTCAGACTATGGCTACACCTTC. Drawing the rest from reference TRBV7-2 and TRBJ1-2, the complete variable domain is GAGVSQSPSNKVTEKGKDVELRCDPISGHTALYWYRQSLGQGLEFLIYFQGNSAPDKSGLPSDRFSAERTGGSVSTLTIQRTQQEDSAVYLCASSLGSSDYGYTFGSGTRLTVV.

This clone appeared a single time. This chain links TRBV4-3 with TRBJ2-2; D remains unclear. This CDR3 is 17 amino acids long. CDR1 LGHNA and CDR2 YSLEER come from the germline V gene. V was trimmed by 2 bases and J by 3 bases, leaving 16 bases between them. The CDR3 loop reads CASSQRQWTDYTGELFF. CDR3 in DNA: TGCGCCAGCAGCCAAAGACAATGGACGGATTACACCGGGGAGCTGTTTTTT.

The genes are TRBV2 and TRBJ1-1; TRBD1 matches 8 bases. Per germline, CDR1 SNHLY and CDR2 FYNNEI. J lost 4 bases, V lost 6 bases, and 4 bases had no gene match. The CDR3 sequence is 13 residues long. The CDR3 loop reads CASRADRVTEAFF. CDR3 nucleotides: TGTGCCAGCAGGGCGGACAGGGTCACTGAAGCTTTCTTT.

The chain employs TRBV7-9 and TRBJ2-7; D uncertain. CDR3 length: 12 amino acids. Germline loops: CDR1 SEHNR, CDR2 FQNEAQ (reference sequence). V was shortened by 4 bases and J by 2 bases, with 6 bases between the two germline ends. CDR3 sequence reads: CASSSRPYEQYF. The CDR3 DNA follows: TGTGCCAGCAGCTCTAGGCCCTACGAGCAGTACTTC.